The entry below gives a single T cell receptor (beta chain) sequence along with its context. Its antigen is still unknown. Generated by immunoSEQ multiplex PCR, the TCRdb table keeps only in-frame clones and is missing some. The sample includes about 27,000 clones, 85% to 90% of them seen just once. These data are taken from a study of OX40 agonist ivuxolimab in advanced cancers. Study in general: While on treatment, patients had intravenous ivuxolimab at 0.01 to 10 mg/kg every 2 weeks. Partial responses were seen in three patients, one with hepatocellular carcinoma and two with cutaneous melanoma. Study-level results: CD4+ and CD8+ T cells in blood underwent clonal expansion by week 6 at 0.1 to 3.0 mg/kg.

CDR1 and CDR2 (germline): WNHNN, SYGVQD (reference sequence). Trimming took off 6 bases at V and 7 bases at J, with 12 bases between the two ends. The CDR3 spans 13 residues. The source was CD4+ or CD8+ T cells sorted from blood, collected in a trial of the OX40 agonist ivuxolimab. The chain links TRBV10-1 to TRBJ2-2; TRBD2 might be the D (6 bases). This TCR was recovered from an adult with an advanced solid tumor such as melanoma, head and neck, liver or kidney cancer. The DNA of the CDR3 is TGCGCCAGCAGCCCTTGGCGGGGCGGGGAGCTGTTTTTT. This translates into CASSPWRGGELFF.